The 11 T cell receptor beta chains listed next were all sequenced from one sample in a study of blood T cells in healthy people across ages. A J-beta primer mix and a sample-barcoded 5' primer were used in a second PCR of about 7 to 12 cycles. MiXCR was run by TCRdb on the 5' RACE reads, yielding one entry per CDR3 protein. The sample lists roughly 700,000 distinct CDR3 sequences; over 45% were seen once. Sequencing used blood. The receptors were sampled from a woman aged 55-69 years in good health.

The rearrangement uses TRBV9 and TRBJ2-7; TRBD2 matches 9 bases. V gave up 3 bases and J gave up 5 bases; unmatched junction bases: 9. The CDR3 length is 15 residues. Germline V gene data show CDR1 as SGDLS and CDR2 as YYNGEE. CDR3 protein: CASSGGGGRVDEQYF. CDR3 nucleotides: TGTGCCAGCAGCGGGGGCGGCGGGAGGGTCGACGAGCAGTACTTC. Based on the CDR3 plus reference TRBV9 and TRBJ2-7, the full variable domain is DSGVTQTPKHLITATGQRVTLRCSPRSGDLSVYWYQQSLDQGLQFLIQYYNGEERAKGNILERFSAQQFPDLHSELNLSSLELGDSALYFCASSGGGGRVDEQYFGPGTRLTVT.

The chain joins TRBV7-9 to TRBJ2-5, with 9 bases identical to TRBD2. The CDR3 covers 16 residues. The germline V gene has CDR1 SEHNR and CDR2 FQNEAQ (reference sequence). V lost 4 bases and J lost 4; bases outside the gene matches: 10. The CDR3 here is CASSSEKRAGGETQYF. Here the CDR3 DNA reads TGTGCCAGCAGCTCTGAAAAGCGAGCGGGAGGAGAGACCCAGTACTTC.

CDR3 nucleotides: TGTGCCAGCTCACCACCCAGTGGGAATGAAAAACTGTTTTTT. Amino acid sequence: CASSPPSGNEKLFF. The genes are TRBV18 and TRBJ1-4, with unresolved D. The germline gives CDR1 KGHSH, CDR2 LQKENI. The ends were cut back, 0 bases at V and 5 bases at J, with 7 bases in the middle. CDR3 length: 14 amino acids.

V is TRBV30 and J is TRBJ2-4, with 8 bases that match TRBD1. Germline CDR1 is GTSNPN and CDR2 is SVGIG (reference sequence). The CDR3 is 12 residues long. V lost 2 bases to trimming and J lost 13 bases; unmatched junction nucleotides: 7. CDR3 amino acids: CAWSQGAVEQYF. The DNA for the CDR3 is TGTGCCTGGAGTCAGGGGGCTGTTGAGCAGTACTTC. The full variable domain, rest sourced from reference TRBV30 and TRBJ2-4, is SQTIHQWPATLVQPVGSPLSLECTVEGTSNPNLYWYRQAAGRGLQLLFYSVGIGQISSEVPQNLSASRPQDRQFILSSKKLLLSDSGFYLCAWSQGAVEQYFGAGTRLSVL.

The V call is TRBV30, the J call TRBJ1-1, with unresolved D. The CDR3 is 15 amino acids. CDR1 is GTSNPN and CDR2 is SVGIG in the germline V gene (reference sequence). V lost 2 bases to trimming and J lost 4 bases, with 17 bases between them. The CDR3 nucleotides are TGTGCCTGGAGTCCCCGAGAGAGGTGGGCCACTGAAGCTTTCTTT. This codes for CAWSPRERWATEAFF.

The chain links TRBV30 to TRBJ2-7; no clear D. CDR1 is GTSNPN, CDR2 SVGIG, per germline (reference sequence). Trimming shortened V by 2 bases and J by 3 bases, and 11 bases separated the two germline ends. This CDR3 has 13 residues. CDR3 loop: CAWSPRSDYEQYF. The CDR3 region has the DNA TGTGCCTGGAGTCCTCGGAGTGACTACGAGCAGTACTTC.

This chain joins TRBV4-3 and TRBJ1-1, with a weak D call TRBD1 (5 bases). The V end lost 2 bases, the J end lost 4 bases, and 11 bases lay between the germline ends. CDR3 size: 14 residues. The germline CDR1 and CDR2 sequences are LGHNA and YSLEER. The chain's CDR3 is CASSQQGYGTEAFF. CDR3 coding DNA: TGCGCCAGCAGCCAACAGGGATACGGCACTGAAGCTTTCTTT.

This clonotype has a handful of counts. The CDR3 DNA sequence: TGCGCCAGCAGCTCGGGACAGTTCTCTGGGGCCAACGTCCTGACTTTC. Translation gives CASSSGQFSGANVLTF. The genes are TRBV5-1 and TRBJ2-6, with TRBD1 identical over 7 bases. The junction had 3 bases not matched to a gene; V was cut back by 3 bases and J by 0 bases. CDR1 is SGHRS, CDR2 YFSETQ, per germline. This CDR3 has 16 residues.

This clonotype was counted ten times or more. V is TRBV20-1 and J is TRBJ2-5, with D possibly matching TRBD2 (5 bases). Between the trimmed V and J ends, which lost 1 base and 7 bases, there was a span of 22 bases. The CDR3 length is 16 residues. Germline CDR1 and CDR2: DFQATT and SNEGSKA (reference sequence). CDR3 protein: CSARVDEGFSLGTQYF. CDR3 in DNA: TGCAGTGCTAGAGTCGACGAGGGTTTTTCCCTGGGGACCCAGTACTTC.

This clonotype was counted ten times or more. The gene calls are TRBV6-2 or TRBV6-3 and TRBJ2-3; TRBD2 matches 11 bases. The J segment lost 2 bases and the V segment lost 6 bases, leaving 4 bases of the junction unmatched. The CDR3 runs to 15 residues. Germline lookup yields CDR1 MNHEY and CDR2 SVGEGT. The CDR3, as DNA: TGTGCCAGCAGCCTACTAGCGGGAGTCACAGATACGCAGTATTTT. Translated, it gives CASSLLAGVTDTQYF.

J is TRBJ2-7 and V is TRBV7-2, with TRBD2 identical over 10 bases. V lost 3 bases, J lost 7 bases, and 9 bases stayed unmatched. The CDR3 extends over 15 amino acids. Germline values: CDR1 SGHTA, CDR2 FQGNSA. For the CDR3, the DNA is TGTGCCAGCAGCTTCAGCGGGAGGGCTGAAGGAGAGCAGTACTTC. Its translation: CASSFSGRAEGEQYF.